This is a list of T cell receptor beta chains from one sample in a study of T cell responses to AZD1222 COVID-19 vaccine. Only in-frame clones appear in the TCRdb table, and some are missing; sequencing was by immunoSEQ multiplex PCR. In the table there are about 150,000 clones, approximately 83% of which are singletons. Sequencing used peripheral blood, obtained on day 0 of AZD1222 vaccination. Receptors were obtained from an adult in good health. Each CDR3 is given with its conserved first and last residue. A D gene is named only where the DNA matches it firmly. For some rows the clone size is stated as once, few or many, or as a class when expanded; others skip it.

clone size: -
V gene: TRBV4-2
D gene: -
J gene: TRBJ1-2
CDR3 DNA: TGTGCCAGCAGCCCGTCAACAGGGCCCTATGGCTACACCTTC
CDR3 protein: CASSPSTGPYGYTF

clone size: -
V gene: TRBV3-1/TRBV3-2
D gene: TRBD1
J gene: TRBJ2-1
CDR3 DNA: TGTGCCAGCAGCCTCGACAGGGAAGCTTACAATGAGCAGTTCTTC
CDR3 protein: CASSLDREAYNEQFF

clone size: -
V gene: TRBV6-5
D gene: -
J gene: TRBJ2-2
CDR3 DNA: TGTGCCAGCGTCATACGGGACACTTACACCGGGGAGCTGTTTTTT
CDR3 protein: CASVIRDTYTGELFF

clone size: -
V gene: TRBV18
D gene: -
J gene: TRBJ2-3
CDR3 DNA: TGTGCCAGCTCACCGAGGATTCTCAACACAGATACGCAGTATTTT
CDR3 protein: CASSPRILNTDTQYF

clone size: -
V gene: TRBV5-1
D gene: TRBD2
J gene: TRBJ2-7
CDR3 DNA: TGCGCCAGCAGCCCACTAGCGGGAGGGCCTTACGAGCAGTACTTC
CDR3 protein: CASSPLAGGPYEQYF

clone size: -
V gene: TRBV7-9
D gene: TRBD1
J gene: TRBJ1-4
CDR3 DNA: TGTGCCAGCAGCTTAAAGGGGGCGGGTGAAAAACTGTTTTTT
CDR3 protein: CASSLKGAGEKLFF

clone size: once
V gene: TRBV6-1
D gene: -
J gene: TRBJ2-1
CDR3 DNA: TGTGCCAGCAGTGAGACGGGGGAGTACAATGAGCAGTTCTTC
CDR3 protein: CASSETGEYNEQFF

clone size: -
V gene: TRBV30
D gene: TRBD1
J gene: TRBJ1-5
CDR3 DNA: TGTGCCTGGAGTGTGGGGACAGGGGGCGTGAGGAGCAATCAGCCCCAGCATTTT
CDR3 protein: CAWSVGTGGVRSNQPQHF

clone size: -
V gene: TRBV2
D gene: TRBD2
J gene: TRBJ2-1
CDR3 DNA: TGTGCCAGCAGTCCTACAGCGGGGGTCCTTGAGTTCTTC
CDR3 protein: CASSPTAGVLEFF

clone size: -
V gene: TRBV5-1
D gene: -
J gene: TRBJ2-7
CDR3 DNA: TGCGCCAGCAGCTTAACAGCTACATCCTACGAGCAGTACTTC
CDR3 protein: CASSLTATSYEQYF

clone size: -
V gene: TRBV4-2
D gene: TRBD2
J gene: TRBJ2-2
CDR3 DNA: TGTGCCAGCAGCCAAGATACAGGAGCGGGGGCGACCGGGGAGCTGTTTTTT
CDR3 protein: CASSQDTGAGATGELFF

clone size: -
V gene: TRBV18
D gene: -
J gene: TRBJ1-4
CDR3 DNA: TGTGCCAGCTCATACTCAGGGGATACAGGGACTAATGAAAAACTGTTTTTT
CDR3 protein: CASSYSGDTGTNEKLFF

clone size: -
V gene: TRBV7-8
D gene: -
J gene: TRBJ1-1
CDR3 DNA: TGTGCCAGCAGCACTAGCCTGGACGGCCGATTAAGGAACACTGAAGCTTTCTTT
CDR3 protein: CASSTSLDGRLRNTEAFF

clone size: -
V gene: TRBV4-1
D gene: -
J gene: TRBJ1-3
CDR3 DNA: TGCGCCAGCAGTCGGGCCCCAGCCTCTGGAAACACCATATATTTT
CDR3 protein: CASSRAPASGNTIYF

clone size: once
V gene: TRBV27
D gene: -
J gene: TRBJ1-1
CDR3 DNA: TGTGCCAGCAGTTTAATTGACGGCTCGAACACTGAAGCTTTCTTT
CDR3 protein: CASSLIDGSNTEAFF

clone size: -
V gene: TRBV5-1
D gene: TRBD2
J gene: TRBJ2-5
CDR3 DNA: TGCGCCAGCAGGAGTACTAGCGGACCGTACCAAGAGACCCAGTACTTC
CDR3 protein: CASRSTSGPYQETQYF